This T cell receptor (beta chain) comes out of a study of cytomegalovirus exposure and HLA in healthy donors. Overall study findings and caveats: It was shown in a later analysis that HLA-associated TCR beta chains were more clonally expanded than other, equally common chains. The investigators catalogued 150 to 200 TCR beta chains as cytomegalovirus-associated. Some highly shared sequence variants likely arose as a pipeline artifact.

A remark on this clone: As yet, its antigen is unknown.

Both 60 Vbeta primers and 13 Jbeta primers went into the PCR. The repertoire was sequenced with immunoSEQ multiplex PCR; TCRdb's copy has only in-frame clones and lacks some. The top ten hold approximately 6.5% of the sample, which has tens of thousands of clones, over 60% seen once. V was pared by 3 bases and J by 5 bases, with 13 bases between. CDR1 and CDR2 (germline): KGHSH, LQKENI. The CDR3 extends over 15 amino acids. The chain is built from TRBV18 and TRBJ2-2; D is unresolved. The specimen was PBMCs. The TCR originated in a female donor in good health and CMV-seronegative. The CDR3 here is CASSPLSIKTGELFF. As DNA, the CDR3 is TGTGCCAGCTCACCCCTATCGATAAAAACCGGGGAGCTGTTTTTT.